The T cell receptor beta chain described here comes from a study of T cell responses to AZD1222 COVID-19 vaccine. Study-level findings and limits: Donors were chiefly white British, with a greater number of females, and clonal diversity was perhaps underestimated. Spike as a whole was targeted by vaccine-associated CD4 TCRs, dominant at 160-218 and 743-854. The number of AZD1222 recipients seropositive at baseline was only five to seven. Close to half of all spike-specific TCRs reportedly target regions of the variants that are unmutated.

Notes on this clone: Its antigen is undetermined.

The CDR3 has 14 amino acids. Germline V gene sequence: CDR1 SGDLS, CDR2 YYNGEE. Trimming cost V 0 bases and J 4 bases, with 8 bases left between them. Sequenced by immunoSEQ multiplex PCR; TCRdb stores in-frame clones only, minus some. The table lists around 99,000 clones, approximately 85% of them singletons. This clonotype was obtained from an adult in good health. Source: peripheral blood, taken on day 0 of MenACWY control vaccination. The chain combines TRBV9 with TRBJ1-3; D gene unclear. CDR3 region: CASSVAEGGNTIYF. In DNA form, the CDR3 reads TGTGCCAGCAGCGTAGCTGAGGGAGGAAACACCATATATTTT.